This passage covers 20 T cell receptor beta chains from one sample sequenced in a study of T cells in Graves' hyperthyroidism and ophthalmopathy. TCR beta CDR3 regions were amplified from RNA. Carried out on the TCR CDR3, a first-round RT-PCR used the HTBI primer set. TCRdb re-called the multiplex PCR reads with MiXCR, one entry per CDR3 protein. This table holds approximately 400,000 distinct CDR3 sequences, 15% found once. Sample: blood. These TCRs come from a woman aged 25 to 39 with Graves' hyperthyroidism.

This chain links TRBV11-1 with TRBJ1-4; 7 positions match TRBD1. The CDR3 covers 15 residues. V lost 3 bases, J lost 0 bases, and 1 base stayed unmatched. Germline V gives CDR1 SGHAT, CDR2 FQDESV (reference sequence). Here the CDR3 DNA reads TGTGCCAGCAGCTTCACAGGGGCAACTAATGAAAAACTGTTTTTT. This translates into CASSFTGATNEKLFF.

This clonotype appeared once. V is TRBV5-1 and J is TRBJ2-3, with 8 nucleotides matching TRBD2. The CDR3 contains 15 residues. CDR1 SGHRS and CDR2 YFSETQ come from the germline V gene. The ends lost 4 bases at V and 0 bases at J; junction bases unmatched: 4. The CDR3 sequence: CASSRAGGSTDTQYF. CDR3 DNA: TGCGCCAGCAGCCGGGCGGGGGGCAGCACAGATACGCAGTATTTT. Variable domain in full (rest from reference TRBV5-1 and TRBJ2-3): KAGVTQTPRYLIKTRGQQVTLSCSPISGHRSVSWYQQTPGQGLQFLFEYFSETQRNKGNFPGRFSGRQFSNSRSEMNVSTLELGDSALYLCASSRAGGSTDTQYFGPGTRLTVL.

Many counts were recorded for this clonotype. The V call is TRBV30, the J call TRBJ1-1; D may be TRBD1 (5 bases). The CDR3 spans 13 residues. The germline V gene has CDR1 GTSNPN and CDR2 SVGIG (reference sequence). The V end lost 0 bases, the J end lost 6 bases, and 11 bases lay between the germline ends. The CDR3 loop is CAWSVIRGAEAFF. The CDR3 bases are TGTGCCTGGAGTGTAATTCGGGGGGCTGAAGCTTTCTTT.

V usage is TRBV6-1 and J usage is TRBJ1-5; D is ambiguous. The CDR3 is made up of 16 amino acids. CDR1 and CDR2 (germline): MNHNS, SASEGT. V lost 4 bases to trimming and J lost 2 bases, with 15 bases between them. The CDR3 coding sequence is TGTGCCAGCAGTGTCCGGGATGGGGTGGGCAATCAGCCCCAGCATTTT. Amino acids: CASSVRDGVGNQPQHF.

This clonotype was seen ten or more times. This sequence joins TRBV18 and TRBJ2-7; 7 bases agree with TRBD1. Germline lookup yields CDR1 KGHSH and CDR2 LQKENI. CDR3 size: 14 residues. The V gene end was trimmed by 0 bases and the J gene end by 4 bases; junction bases not matched to a gene: 3. CDR3 sequence reads: CASSPPGGAYEQYF. CDR3 DNA: TGTGCCAGCTCACCACCAGGGGGCGCTTACGAGCAGTACTTC.

This clonotype was detected ten times or more. DNA for the CDR3: TGTGCCAGCAGCTTAGGGTCCAGGGCCGTCTACGAGCAGTACTTC. Its protein product is CASSLGSRAVYEQYF. The chain employs TRBV7-2 and TRBJ2-7; a weak D match, TRBD1 (5 bases). The CDR3 consists of 15 residues. V was shortened by 1 base and J by 3 bases, with 13 bases between the two germline ends. Per the germline V gene, CDR1 is SGHTA and CDR2 is FQGNSA.

This clonotype was observed a handful of times. The chain employs TRBV2 and TRBJ1-1; D perhaps matches TRBD1 (5 bases). Germline V gene sequence: CDR1 SNHLY, CDR2 FYNNEI. V lost 6 bases and J lost 2, with 19 bases in between. This CDR3 spans 16 amino acids. The CDR3 DNA reads as TGTGCCAGCAGCGGGTCATGGGGACTTCTAAACACTGAAGCTTTCTTT. This codes for CASSGSWGLLNTEAFF.

V and J are TRBV24-1 and TRBJ2-3; D is unresolved. Germline lookup yields CDR1 KGHDR and CDR2 SFDVKD. The V gene lost 1 base and the J gene lost 6 bases, with 13 bases spanning the gap. This CDR3 comprises 15 residues. The DNA of the CDR3 is TGTGCCACCAGTGATTTCCCCACAGAAACCGATACGCAGTATTTT. It is translated as CATSDFPTETDTQYF.

This clonotype was found many times. The chain has TRBV7-2 and TRBJ1-1; possibly TRBD1 for D (5 bases). V dropped 0 bases and J dropped 3 bases, with 17 bases sitting between them. The CDR3 has 17 residues. Germline CDR1 reads SGHTA; CDR2 reads FQGNSA. DNA of the CDR3: TGTGCCAGCAGCTTAGCGGGTTATGGCAGAGGGGACACTGAAGCTTTCTTT. This gives the protein CASSLAGYGRGDTEAFF.

This clonotype was found many times. The chain uses TRBV20-1 and TRBJ2-5, with D perhaps matching TRBD1 or TRBD2 (6 bases each). CDR3 length: 21 amino acids. Germline CDR1 is DFQATT and CDR2 is SNEGSKA (reference sequence). Trimming cost V 6 bases and J 4 bases, with 39 bases left between them. The CDR3 loop is CSAPSGLVVTGEKGVAETQYF. The CDR3 nucleotides read TGCAGTGCGCCCTCGGGATTGGTAGTTACGGGGGAGAAGGGGGTGGCAGAGACCCAGTACTTC.

This clonotype has at least ten counts. CDR3 loop: CASSQFLHNEQFF. The CDR3 coding sequence is TGTGCCAGCAGCCAATTCCTCCACAATGAGCAGTTCTTC. The chain uses TRBV3-1 and TRBJ2-1; D not certain. The germline V gene encodes CDR1 LGHDT and CDR2 YNNKEL (reference sequence). V was shortened by 2 bases and J by 5 bases, with 7 bases between the two germline ends. The CDR3 has 13 residues.

CDR3 bases: TGTGCCAGCAGCTTTGGGACTTTAGCAAATGAGCAGTTCTTC. Encoded protein: CASSFGTLANEQFF. The rearrangement uses TRBV7-2 and TRBJ2-1; TRBD2 is a possible D gene (6 bases). The CDR3 runs 14 residues. Germline V gene sequence: CDR1 SGHTA, CDR2 FQGNSA. V shed 3 bases and J shed 7 bases, with 13 bases lying between them.

This clonotype was recorded at least ten times. The rearrangement links TRBV18 to TRBJ1-1, with D perhaps matching TRBD1 (5 bases). CDR1 KGHSH and CDR2 LQKENI come from the germline V gene. The length of the CDR3 is 17 residues. V was clipped by 5 bases and J by 6 bases, with 25 bases between them. CDR3 bases: TGTGCCAGCTCAACAGCTAACAAAAGACGGGGGATCGCTGAAGCTTTCTTT. Its translation: CASSTANKRRGIAEAFF.

At least ten counts were recorded for this clonotype. J is TRBJ2-2 and V is TRBV29-1; unclear D gene. The CDR3 sequence is 15 residues long. V lost 4 bases and J 4 bases, leaving 16 bases between the germline ends. The germline V gene has CDR1 SQVTM and CDR2 ANQGSEA. The CDR3 is CSVVPSEPSTGELFF. For the CDR3, the DNA is TGCAGCGTTGTCCCCTCCGAGCCGAGCACCGGGGAGCTGTTTTTT.

This clonotype has ten or more counts. The genes are TRBV3-1 and TRBJ2-7; 9 bases align to TRBD2. The trim removed 1 base at V and 4 bases at J, leaving 5 bases unmatched. CDR3 size: 15 residues. CDR1 and CDR2 from the germline V gene are LGHDT and YNNKEL (reference sequence). As DNA, the CDR3 is TGTGCCAGCAGCCAAGGGTTAGCGGGAGCATACGAGCAGTACTTC. It specifies CASSQGLAGAYEQYF.

This clonotype was recorded many times. The chain is built from TRBV9 and TRBJ2-3; 10 nucleotides align to TRBD2. Unmatched junction bases numbered 6, after V lost 0 bases and J lost 5 bases. This CDR3 has 16 residues. Germline V gives CDR1 SGDLS, CDR2 YYNGEE. The CDR3 here is CASSVGASGSVDTQYF. The CDR3 DNA is TGTGCCAGCAGCGTAGGAGCTAGCGGGAGTGTAGATACGCAGTATTTT.

The chain couples TRBV9 to TRBJ2-7; 9 bases are shared with TRBD1. V shed 4 bases, J shed 2 bases, and the junction held 4 bases outside the gene matches. CDR1 SGDLS and CDR2 YYNGEE come from the germline V gene. This CDR3 is 14 amino acids long. This CDR3 reads CASSRQGETYEQYF. The CDR3 DNA is TGTGCCAGCAGCCGACAGGGGGAAACCTACGAGCAGTACTTC.

The chain recombines TRBV6-1 with TRBJ2-1; D might be TRBD1 or TRBD2, each matching 5 bases. In germline, CDR1 is MNHNS, CDR2 SASEGT. Trimming took off 6 bases at V and 0 bases at J, with 12 bases between the two ends. This CDR3 is built from 15 residues. This CDR3 is CASRWDASSYNEQFF. CDR3 DNA: TGTGCCAGCAGATGGGACGCGAGCTCCTACAATGAGCAGTTCTTC.

The rearrangement uses TRBV19 and TRBJ1-4; possible D gene TRBD1, 6 bases. This CDR3 comprises 16 residues. The V end lost 6 bases, the J end lost 6 bases, and 20 bases lay between the germline ends. Germline loops: CDR1 LNHDA, CDR2 SQIVND (reference sequence). In nucleotides, the CDR3 is TGTGCCAGTAGGAGCTTTGGGACATTCAGTGATGAAAAACTGTTTTTT. It specifies CASRSFGTFSDEKLFF. The complete variable domain, with remaining parts taken from reference TRBV19 and TRBJ1-4, reads DGGITQSPKYLFRKEGQNVTLSCEQNLNHDAMYWYRQDPGQGLRLIYYSQIVNDFQKGDIAEGYSVSREKKESFPLTVTSAQKNPTAFYLCASRSFGTFSDEKLFFGSGTQLSVL.

This clonotype was counted at least ten times. This sequence joins TRBV6-1 and TRBJ2-7; 9 bases agree with TRBD1. CDR1 is MNHNS and CDR2 is SASEGT in the germline V gene. Trimming removed 5 bases from V and 4 bases from J; junction bases left unmatched: 3. There are 13 residues in the CDR3. CDR3 nucleotides: TGTGCCAGCAGTTTCGACAGGGGGTACGAGCAGTACTTC. This codes for CASSFDRGYEQYF.